The clone carrying this T cell receptor beta chain was counted at least ten times. The antigen remains unidentified. Establishment of the diagnosis relied upon clinical symptoms, serum thyroxine, TRAb, thyroid ultrasound and orbital computed tomography. From RNA, the CDR3 regions of TCR beta chains were amplified and sequenced. In the first round, RT-PCR was carried out with HTBI primers, and a multiplex PCR formed the second round. From the multiplex PCR reads, TCRdb called clonotypes with MiXCR, one entry per CDR3 protein. This table holds 650,000 to 900,000 distinct CDR3 sequences, about 44% found once. The source of the sample is a study of Graves' ophthalmopathy and Graves' hyperthyroidism. About the research overall: Before any treatment, peripheral blood was taken at the initial diagnosis.

Study-level points and caveats: Ophthalmopathy progression predictions by the model showed roughly 77% specificity and roughly 70% sensitivity.

The CDR3 loop spans 9 amino acids. The V gene lost 3 bases and the J gene lost 10 bases, with 6 bases spanning the gap. Germline V gives CDR1 SQVTM, CDR2 ANQGSEA. This chain joins TRBV29-1 and TRBJ1-2; D gene ambiguous. This clonotype originated in an adult man with Graves' ophthalmopathy. The sequenced sample consisted of peripheral blood. The CDR3 protein is CSVDRVYTF. CDR3 nucleotide sequence: TGCAGCGTTGATCGGGTCTACACCTTC. Combining the CDR3 with reference TRBV29-1 and TRBJ1-2 gives the whole variable domain SAVISQKPSRDICQRGTSLTIQCQVDSQVTMMFWYRQQPGQSLTLIATANQGSEATYESGFVIDKFPISRPNLTFSTLTVSNMSPEDSSIYLCSVDRVYTFGSGTRLTVV.